One and the same sample provided the 26 T cell receptor beta chains below, sequenced in a study of human T cells and chemical hapten exposure. This sample's time point: pre-sensitization, week 0. The treatment here: therapeutic diphenylcyclopropenone sensitization with weekly scalp DPC. TCRdb re-called the RACE reads through MiXCR, storing one row per CDR3 protein. This sample yields approximately 77,000 distinct CDR3 sequences, of which around 15% are seen a single time; over 3.5% belongs to the top ten. Sequenced material: whole blood, taken in connection with sensitization to the hapten diphenylcyclopropenone (DPC). All receptors derive from a woman between 50 and 59 years old with alopecia areata. Some clones in this sample may be carry-over from other donors' samples.

This clonotype was seen a few times. V gene TRBV27 combines with J gene TRBJ2-3; 10 nucleotides line up with TRBD2. Germline V CDR1 and CDR2: MNHEY, SMNVEV (reference sequence). The CDR3 length is 18 residues. With 2 bases clipped from V and 0 bases from J, the junction kept 8 bases outside the gene matches. In nucleotides, the CDR3 is TGTGCCAGCAGTTTAAAGCGACTAGCGGGCCGAAGCACAGATACGCAGTATTTT. Translating it yields CASSLKRLAGRSTDTQYF.

The gene calls are TRBV18 and TRBJ1-5, with TRBD1 identical over 10 bases. V lost 6 bases, J lost 6 bases, and 8 bases stayed unmatched. Germline V CDR1 and CDR2: KGHSH, LQKENI. There are 15 residues in the CDR3. In nucleotides, the CDR3 is TGTGCCAGCTCTCAGGGGACAGGGGATACTCAGCCCCAGCATTTT. Translating it yields CASSQGTGDTQPQHF.

This clonotype appeared a few times. The V gene is TRBV12-3 or TRBV12-4, the J gene TRBJ1-5; TRBD1 aligns across 11 bases. CDR3 length equals 16 residues. Losses at the gene ends were 4 bases for V and 5 bases for J; bases not matched to a gene: 7. CDR3 sequence: CASSSGQGAPYQPQHF. The CDR3 DNA is TGTGCCAGCAGTTCAGGACAGGGGGCCCCCTATCAGCCCCAGCATTTT.

The genes are TRBV7-2 and TRBJ2-2; 8 bases agree with TRBD2. The V segment lost 6 bases and the J segment 0 bases; nucleotides outside the gene matches: 3. There are 15 residues in the CDR3. Germline CDR1 is SGHTA and CDR2 is FQGNSA. CDR3 region: CASRALAANTGELFF. The CDR3 DNA is TGTGCCAGCAGGGCACTAGCGGCGAACACCGGGGAGCTGTTTTTT.

This clonotype was counted many times. The chain couples TRBV20-1 to TRBJ1-5; perhaps TRBD1 as D (6 bases). Trimming took off 4 bases at V and 4 bases at J, with 14 bases between the two ends. CDR1 is DFQATT, CDR2 SNEGSKA, per germline (reference sequence). The CDR3 consists of 14 residues. CDR3 protein: CSATLRRGNQPQHF. The CDR3, as DNA: TGCAGTGCTACCCTCCGGAGGGGGAATCAGCCCCAGCATTTT.

The CDR3: CSARRGEVDYGYTF. Here the CDR3 DNA reads TGCAGTGCTAGGAGGGGCGAGGTCGACTATGGCTACACCTTC. The chain joins TRBV20-1 to TRBJ1-2; weak D call: TRBD1 (5 bases). The CDR3 contains 14 residues. Germline-derived CDR1 and CDR2 are DFQATT and SNEGSKA (reference sequence). Between the trimmed V and J ends, which lost 3 bases and 3 bases, there was a span of 14 bases.

This clonotype has ten or more counts. V usage is TRBV20-1 and J usage is TRBJ2-5; a possible D gene is TRBD1 (6 bases). Germline loops: CDR1 DFQATT, CDR2 SNEGSKA (reference sequence). CDR3 length: 16 residues. Between the trimmed V and J ends, which lost 0 bases and 4 bases, there was a span of 18 bases. The CDR3 region has the DNA TGCAGTGCTAGAGAGGGGGCAGGGGCTGTGGGAGAGACCCAGTACTTC. Encoded protein: CSAREGAGAVGETQYF.

This clonotype was observed a handful of times. V usage is TRBV7-9 and J usage is TRBJ2-3; D gene unclear. The CDR3 loop spans 15 amino acids. CDR1 is SEHNR, CDR2 FQNEAQ, per germline (reference sequence). V lost 4 bases and J 1 base, leaving 12 bases between the germline ends. CDR3 loop: CASSSIGQRTDTQYF. DNA of the CDR3: TGTGCCAGCAGCTCGATCGGGCAACGCACAGATACGCAGTATTTT.

The V call is TRBV5-4, the J call TRBJ2-6; D unresolved. The CDR3 consists of 16 residues. Per the germline V gene, CDR1 is SGHNT and CDR2 is YYREEE (reference sequence). Deletions cut 4 bases from V and 0 bases from J, with 11 bases between. CDR3 loop: CASSHGRSSGANVLTF. CDR3 nucleotide sequence: TGTGCCAGCAGCCACGGACGGTCCTCTGGGGCCAACGTCCTGACTTTC.

This clonotype was seen only a few times. The chain couples TRBV6-2 or TRBV6-3 to TRBJ1-1; D gene uncertain. Trimming left V 5 bases short and J 7 bases short, with 20 bases between. The CDR3 has 15 amino acids. Germline V gene lookup returns CDR1 MNHEY and CDR2 SVGEGT. The CDR3 DNA sequence: TGTGCCAGCAGTGGGAATACCGTTGGGAAGGTTGAAGCTTTCTTT. Translated, it gives CASSGNTVGKVEAFF.

The J gene is TRBJ1-1, the V gene TRBV3-1; D remains ambiguous. V was clipped by 1 base and J by 5 bases, with 5 bases between them. This CDR3 has 12 residues. The V gene's germline CDR1 is LGHDT and CDR2 YNNKEL (reference sequence). The CDR3: CASSQVQTEAFF. CDR3 bases: TGTGCCAGCAGCCAAGTCCAGACTGAAGCTTTCTTT.

The chain employs TRBV29-1 and TRBJ2-1, with TRBD2 as a possible D gene (6 bases). This CDR3 comprises 12 residues. Deletions cut 4 bases from V and 9 bases from J, with 13 bases between. Germline values: CDR1 SQVTM, CDR2 ANQGSEA. The CDR3 spells CSVVSRGTEQFF. In DNA, the CDR3 is TGCAGCGTTGTAAGTCGGGGGACTGAGCAGTTCTTC.

V gene TRBV28 combines with J gene TRBJ1-2; 7 nucleotides agree with TRBD1. Germline CDR1 reads MDHEN; CDR2 reads SYDVKM. Trimming at V came to 5 bases and at J to 4 bases, leaving 10 bases not matched to a gene. This CDR3 spans 15 amino acids. As DNA, the CDR3 is TGTGCCAGCAGTCCCGGAGGGGGCGCTGGCTATGGCTACACCTTC. This gives the protein CASSPGGGAGYGYTF.

The V gene is TRBV15, the J gene TRBJ1-2; 9 bases line up with TRBD1. This CDR3 is 12 amino acids long. Germline V gives CDR1 LNHNV, CDR2 YYDKDF (reference sequence). J gave up 6 bases and V 11 bases, and 7 bases lay outside the gene matches. CDR3 sequence: CAAGDREDGYTF. CDR3 sequence (DNA): TGTGCCGCCGGGGACAGGGAGGATGGCTACACCTTC.

The V and J genes are TRBV11-2 and TRBJ2-1, with TRBD2 identical over 10 bases. The V gene's germline CDR1 is SGHAT and CDR2 FQNNGV. The J segment lost 15 bases and the V segment lost 1 base, leaving 9 bases of the junction unmatched. The CDR3 is 14 residues long. CDR3 DNA sequence: TGTGCCAGCAGCTTAGGGACTAGCGGATCACATGGGTTCTTC. It yields the protein CASSLGTSGSHGFF.

This clonotype was recorded a few times. At one end, the junction sequence differs from germline, possibly due to a read error. This sequence joins TRBV3-1 and TRBJ1-1; D is unresolved. Germline CDR1 is LGHDT and CDR2 is YNNKEL (reference sequence). This CDR3 region has 12 residues. CDR3 nucleotides: TGTGGCAGCAGCCCAGCTGGTACTGAAGCTTTCTTT. Its protein is CGSSPAGTEAFF. The whole variable domain, filled in from reference TRBV3-1 and TRBJ1-1, reads DTAVSQTPKYLVTQMGNDKSIKCEQNLGHDTMYWYKQDSKKFLKIMFSYNNKELIINETVPNRFSPKSPDKAHLNLHINSLELGDSAVYFCGSSPAGTEAFFGQGTRLTVV.

The genes are TRBV6-5 and TRBJ2-6, with D possibly matching TRBD2 (5 bases). V lost 2 bases and J 3 bases, leaving 8 bases between the germline ends. There are 15 residues in the CDR3. Germline CDR1 reads MNHEY; CDR2 reads SVGAGI. The CDR3: CASSYGGLGANVLTF. CDR3 in DNA: TGTGCCAGCAGTTACGGCGGGCTTGGGGCCAACGTCCTGACTTTC.

Judged by abundance, this clonotype is medium-sized. J is TRBJ2-1 and V is TRBV29-1, with unresolved D. Trimming left V 3 bases short and J 9 bases short, with 15 bases between. CDR1 is SQVTM and CDR2 is ANQGSEA in the germline V gene. This CDR3 comprises 13 residues. CDR3 loop: CSVDIAVRGEQFF. The CDR3 DNA is TGCAGCGTTGACATTGCCGTTCGCGGTGAGCAGTTCTTC.

This clonotype has more than one count but fewer than ten. The chain joins TRBV29-1 to TRBJ1-1; no clear D. CDR3 length: 13 amino acids. Germline loops: CDR1 SQVTM, CDR2 ANQGSEA. With 1 base removed from V and 7 bases from J, the gap between germline ends came to 13 bases. The CDR3 nucleotides are TGCAGCGTTGAAGTTAGGCCGGCGAGTGAAGCTTTCTTT. Its translation is CSVEVRPASEAFF.

The rearrangement joins TRBV30 to TRBJ2-1; D unclear. The germline gives CDR1 GTSNPN, CDR2 SVGIG (reference sequence). There are 12 residues in the CDR3. Trimming cost V 4 bases and J 10 bases, with 14 bases left between them. The CDR3 spells CAWKPPPGEQFF. DNA for the CDR3: TGTGCCTGGAAGCCTCCCCCCGGCGAGCAGTTCTTC.

Only a few counts were recorded for this clonotype. CDR3 sequence: CASSFSAGGYSNQPQHF. The CDR3 DNA reads as TGTGCCAGCAGTTTTAGCGCGGGCGGTTATAGCAATCAGCCCCAGCATTTT. The V call is TRBV12-3 or TRBV12-4, the J call TRBJ1-5; D gene uncertain. The V and J ends lost 3 bases and 0 bases respectively, with 15 bases between them. This CDR3 region has 17 residues.

The sample holds a few counts of this clonotype. The chain has TRBV29-1 and TRBJ2-7; D gene uncertain. The germline CDR1 and CDR2 sequences are SQVTM and ANQGSEA. CDR3 length equals 16 residues. V lost 4 bases to trimming and J lost 7 bases, with 26 bases between them. The DNA for the CDR3 is TGCAGCGTTGCCAGCCCTACAGATCATACACCCGGGGAGCAGTACTTC. Protein sequence: CSVASPTDHTPGEQYF.

V usage is TRBV13 and J usage is TRBJ2-3, with 12 nucleotides matching TRBD2. V shed 4 bases, J shed 4 bases, and the junction held 6 bases outside the gene matches. Germline V lookup: CDR1 PRHDT, CDR2 FYEKMQ (reference sequence). The CDR3 extends over 16 amino acids. CDR3 in amino acids: CASSYRLAGVADTQYF. The CDR3 coding sequence is TGTGCCAGCAGCTATCGACTAGCGGGAGTGGCAGATACGCAGTATTTT.

This clonotype was seen a few times. This sequence joins TRBV5-6 and TRBJ1-1, with no clear D. CDR1 and CDR2 from the germline V gene are SGHDT and YYEEEE. The CDR3 loop spans 14 amino acids. Trimming cost V 3 bases and J 4 bases, with 13 bases left between them. The CDR3 DNA reads as TGTGCCAGCAGCTATGGACGGGCGGGCACTGAAGCTTTCTTT. Its translation is CASSYGRAGTEAFF.

This clonotype was detected ten times or more. The V and J genes are TRBV5-1 and TRBJ2-1; D is undetermined. The germline V and J ends were trimmed by 4 bases and 5 bases, with 10 bases remaining between them. The CDR3 runs to 13 residues. Germline-derived CDR1 and CDR2 are SGHRS and YFSETQ. In DNA, the CDR3 is TGCGCCAGCAGCCCCCCTGATGACAATGAGCAGTTCTTC. This sequence encodes CASSPPDDNEQFF.

This clonotype was seen many times. The rearrangement links TRBV6-5 to TRBJ1-6; 7 bases fit TRBD1. The CDR3 spans 14 residues. The V and J ends lost 6 bases and 15 bases, in that order; junction bases with no gene match: 14. The germline V gene encodes CDR1 MNHEY and CDR2 SVGAGI. Here the CDR3 reads CASSTGTAPFHLHF. The CDR3 bases are TGTGCCAGCAGCACCGGGACAGCGCCCTTCCACCTCCACTTT.